Listed here are 16 T cell receptor beta chains from one sample, sequenced in a study of OX40 agonist ivuxolimab in advanced cancers. The data were produced by immunoSEQ multiplex PCR, yet TCRdb's version contains in-frame clones alone and is incomplete. Of 65,000 to 85,000 clones in the sample, about 93% were seen once. The input for sequencing was CD4+ or CD8+ T cells sorted from blood, taken in a trial of the OX40 agonist ivuxolimab. These receptors were collected from an adult with an advanced solid tumor such as melanoma, head and neck, liver or kidney cancer.

V is TRBV5-4 and J is TRBJ1-1, with TRBD1 identical over 9 bases. V lost 0 bases and J lost 4; bases outside the gene matches: 4. The CDR3 is 15 residues long. Germline-derived CDR1 and CDR2 are SGHNT and YYREEE (reference sequence). CDR3 sequence (DNA): TGTGCCAGCAGCTTGGTAGGGACAGGGCCCACTGAAGCTTTCTTT. Translating gives CASSLVGTGPTEAFF.

The chain joins TRBV4-3 to TRBJ2-7, with TRBD1 as a possible D gene (5 bases). CDR3 size: 14 residues. V lost 4 bases to trimming and J lost 2 bases, with 12 bases between them. The germline V gene encodes CDR1 LGHNA and CDR2 YSLEER. Written as DNA, the CDR3 is TGCGCCAGCAGCCTGGGTGGGGCGACCTACGAGCAGTACTTC. Protein: CASSLGGATYEQYF.

The gene calls are TRBV11-1 and TRBJ1-1, with D perhaps TRBD1 (6 bases). Trimming took 5 bases from V and 7 from J, leaving 17 bases between them. The CDR3 has 14 residues. CDR1 and CDR2 (germline): SGHAT, FQDESV (reference sequence). The CDR3 protein is CASSPRGTGREAFF. The CDR3 DNA is TGTGCCAGCAGCCCCCGGGGAACAGGGCGTGAAGCTTTCTTT.

This sequence joins TRBV27 and TRBJ1-1; perhaps TRBD1 as D (5 bases). V was trimmed by 3 bases and J by 7 bases, leaving 12 bases between them. CDR3 size: 13 residues. CDR1 and CDR2 from the germline V gene are MNHEY and SMNVEV (reference sequence). CDR3: CASSLLYRSEAFF. In nucleotides, the CDR3 is TGTGCCAGCAGTTTGTTATACAGGAGTGAAGCTTTCTTT.

The chain combines TRBV7-9 with TRBJ1-1; D gene unclear. CDR1 is SEHNR and CDR2 is FQNEAQ in the germline V gene (reference sequence). The CDR3 is made up of 12 amino acids. Trimming took off 5 bases at V and 8 bases at J, with 12 bases between the two ends. In DNA, the CDR3 is TGTGCCAGCAGCCCCGCAGGTCCAGAAGCTTTCTTT. Protein: CASSPAGPEAFF.

CDR3 region: CASSADRVELFF. DNA for the CDR3: TGTGCCAGCAGCGCAGACAGGGTGGAACTGTTTTTT. The genes are TRBV11-2 and TRBJ1-4; 7 bases fit TRBD1. The germline CDR1 and CDR2 sequences are SGHAT and FQNNGV. Trimming cost V 5 bases and J 12 bases; bases outside gene matches: 6. The CDR3 runs to 12 residues. Variable domain in full (rest from reference TRBV11-2 and TRBJ1-4): EAGVAQSPRYKIIEKRQSVAFWCNPISGHATLYWYQQILGQGPKLLIQFQNNGVVDDSQLPKDRFSAERLKGVDSTLKIQPAKLEDSAVYLCASSADRVELFFGSGTQLSVL.

The chain employs TRBV7-6 and TRBJ2-3; 8 bases are a match to TRBD2. The V and J ends lost 5 bases and 4 bases, in that order; junction bases with no gene match: 11. This CDR3 is 16 amino acids long. Germline V CDR1 and CDR2: SGHVS, FNYEAQ. The CDR3 loop is CASSHIGREVPDTQYF. Here the CDR3 DNA reads TGTGCCAGCAGCCACATCGGGCGGGAGGTTCCAGATACGCAGTATTTT.

The rearrangement links TRBV4-1 to TRBJ2-7; D unclear. Germline V CDR1 and CDR2: MGHRA, YSYEKL. Trimming pared 0 bases from V and 2 bases from J, leaving 14 bases between. The CDR3 contains 16 residues. CDR3 region: CASSQEGVGPAYEQYF. The CDR3 DNA reads TGCGCCAGCAGCCAAGAAGGTGTCGGGCCAGCCTACGAGCAGTACTTC.

The chain employs TRBV4-2 and TRBJ2-1; the D gene is possibly TRBD1 (6 bases). CDR3 size: 16 residues. The germline V gene has CDR1 LGHNA and CDR2 YNFKEQ. The V end lost 2 bases, the J end lost 12 bases, and 23 bases lay between the germline ends. This chain's CDR3 is CASSQPDRTKPWGQFF. The CDR3 DNA reads as TGTGCCAGCAGCCAACCTGACAGGACAAAACCATGGGGGCAGTTCTTC.

V and J are TRBV4-1 and TRBJ1-2; 12 nucleotides line up with TRBD1. Per the germline V gene, CDR1 is MGHRA and CDR2 is YSYEKL. The CDR3 contains 18 residues. V shed 3 bases and J 0 bases; nucleotides not matched to a gene: 8. This CDR3 reads CASSQTGTGGKANYGYTF. CDR3 DNA sequence: TGCGCCAGCAGCCAGACCGGGACAGGGGGCAAGGCTAACTATGGCTACACCTTC.

V and J are TRBV30 and TRBJ1-2; no clear D gene. The CDR3 extends over 10 amino acids. Per germline, CDR1 GTSNPN and CDR2 SVGIG (reference sequence). V lost 1 base and J lost 6, with 3 bases in between. The CDR3 reads CAWSDDGYTF. As DNA, the CDR3 is TGTGCCTGGAGTGATGATGGCTACACCTTC.

The V gene is TRBV11-2, the J gene TRBJ2-7, with D perhaps matching TRBD1 (6 bases). Trimming cost V 8 bases and J 5 bases, with 10 bases left between them. The germline CDR1 and CDR2 sequences are SGHAT and FQNNGV. This CDR3 has 11 residues. Here the CDR3 reads CASGYRDEQYF. The CDR3 DNA reads TGTGCCAGCGGATACAGGGACGAGCAGTACTTC.

This chain links TRBV7-2 with TRBJ2-3; D might be TRBD1 (6 bases). V gave up 1 base and J gave up 2 bases, with 19 bases separating them. CDR1 is SGHTA and CDR2 is FQGNSA in the germline V gene. This CDR3 region has 18 residues. In DNA form, the CDR3 reads TGTGCCAGCAGCTTAGTACCCATGTGGGACACCCTCACAGATACGCAGTATTTT. The encoded protein is CASSLVPMWDTLTDTQYF.

This clone was seen once. The gene calls are TRBV19 and TRBJ2-7; 7 nucleotides line up with TRBD1. Germline CDR1 LNHDA, CDR2 SQIVND (reference sequence). The J segment lost 2 bases and the V segment lost 10 bases, leaving 11 bases of the junction unmatched. The CDR3 sequence is 14 residues long. The CDR3 here is CATRGRGSTYEQYF. The CDR3 coding sequence is TGTGCCACTAGAGGCAGGGGGAGCACCTACGAGCAGTACTTC.

The gene calls are TRBV27 and TRBJ1-5; possible D gene TRBD1, 5 bases. The CDR3 is made up of 16 amino acids. Germline values: CDR1 MNHEY, CDR2 SMNVEV (reference sequence). V lost 0 bases and J lost 6, with 15 bases in between. The CDR3 here is CASSLSIGAGSQPQHF. In nucleotides, the CDR3 is TGTGCCAGCAGTTTATCGATTGGGGCAGGGAGTCAGCCCCAGCATTTT.

The chain has TRBV7-9 and TRBJ1-5; 7 positions agree with TRBD1. Germline CDR1 and CDR2: SEHNR and FQNEAQ (reference sequence). The CDR3 is 16 amino acids. V shed 1 base, J shed 6 bases, and the junction held 9 bases outside the gene matches. Here the CDR3 DNA reads TGTGCCAGCAGCTTAGTCGCCTACAGGGGCCGTCAGCCCCAGCATTTT. As protein: CASSLVAYRGRQPQHF. Based on the CDR3 plus reference TRBV7-9 and TRBJ1-5, the full variable domain is DTGVSQNPRHKITKRGQNVTFRCDPISEHNRLYWYRQTLGQGPEFLTYFQNEAQLEKSRLLSDRFSAERPKGSFSTLEIQRTEQGDSAMYLCASSLVAYRGRQPQHFGDGTRLSIL.